The TCR beta chain under discussion was sequenced for a study of T cells in Graves' hyperthyroidism and ophthalmopathy. Study information: Any treatment followed the collection of peripheral blood at initial diagnosis.

Thyroid ultrasound and orbital computed tomography, with clinical symptoms and serum thyroxine and TRAb, informed diagnoses. Fresh peripheral blood, around 11 ml of it, supplied the PBMCs. The CDR3 runs 13 residues. V was pared by 3 bases and J by 8 bases, with 14 bases between. Germline-derived CDR1 and CDR2 are DFQATT and SNEGSKA (reference sequence). RNA transcripts served as the template for amplifying TCR beta CDR3 regions. A set of HTBI primers served as the primers for a first-round RT-PCR of the TCR CDR3. TCRdb re-called the multiplex PCR reads through MiXCR, storing one row per CDR3 protein. The repertoire has hundreds of thousands of distinct CDR3 sequences, 35% to 40% of them found once; the top ten carry about 9%.

Sequenced: blood. The chain carries TRBV20-1 and TRBJ1-5; tentative D call: TRBD1 (5 bases). The source is a man aged 18-30 years with Graves' hyperthyroidism. CDR3 protein: CSARKSGAKPQHF. The CDR3 DNA follows: TGCAGTGCTAGGAAAAGCGGGGCTAAGCCCCAGCATTTT.